Listed here are 15 T cell receptor beta chains from one sample, sequenced in a study of blood T cell repertoires in COVID-19. Sequenced by immunoSEQ multiplex PCR; TCRdb stores in-frame clones only, minus some. The table has roughly 330,000 clones, more than 70% seen once. Sequencing was performed on peripheral blood. Receptors were obtained from a woman in her forties or fifties with acute or convalescent COVID-19.

This chain joins TRBV29-1 and TRBJ2-5; D might be TRBD1 (6 bases). The germline CDR1 and CDR2 sequences are SQVTM and ANQGSEA. V gave up 7 bases and J gave up 9 bases, with 24 bases separating them. CDR3 length: 14 residues. The CDR3 coding sequence is TGCAGCGCCATAAACCTGAGGAACAGGGAATCCCAGTACTTC. Translating gives CSAINLRNRESQYF.

This chain connects TRBV11-1 to TRBJ2-7; D remains ambiguous. The CDR3 extends over 14 amino acids. CDR1 and CDR2 (germline): SGHAT, FQDESV (reference sequence). V was trimmed by 2 bases and J by 2 bases, leaving 10 bases between them. The CDR3 loop reads CASSLTRSPYEQYF. The CDR3 DNA reads as TGTGCCAGCAGCTTAACCAGGTCCCCCTACGAGCAGTACTTC.

This chain uses TRBV30 with TRBJ1-2; no clear D. CDR1 is GTSNPN and CDR2 is SVGIG in the germline V gene (reference sequence). The length of the CDR3 is 12 residues. V dropped 3 bases and J dropped 2 bases, with 7 bases sitting between them. The CDR3 sequence: CAWSPRNYGYTF. Here the CDR3 DNA reads TGTGCCTGGAGCCCGCGGAACTATGGCTACACCTTC.

The V call is TRBV19, the J call TRBJ1-2, with 9 bases fitting TRBD1. CDR1 is LNHDA and CDR2 is SQIVND in the germline V gene (reference sequence). After removal of 3 bases from V and 4 bases from J, the junction contained 9 bases not matched to a gene. The CDR3 sequence is 16 residues long. The CDR3: CASSIFTGTGPYGYTF. The CDR3 region has the DNA TGTGCCAGTAGTATTTTTACCGGGACAGGGCCCTATGGCTACACCTTC. Based on the CDR3 plus reference TRBV19 and TRBJ1-2, the full variable domain is DGGITQSPKYLFRKEGQNVTLSCEQNLNHDAMYWYRQDPGQGLRLIYYSQIVNDFQKGDIAEGYSVSREKKESFPLTVTSAQKNPTAFYLCASSIFTGTGPYGYTFGSGTRLTVV.

This sequence joins TRBV7-6 and TRBJ1-1; 8 nucleotides agree with TRBD1. This CDR3 contains 15 residues. CDR1 is SGHVS, CDR2 FNYEAQ, per germline. V was pared by 1 base and J by 3 bases, with 4 bases of the junction left unmatched. In DNA, the CDR3 is TGTGCCAGCAGCTTAGGACAGGGGCCCCACACTGAAGCTTTCTTT. This translates into CASSLGQGPHTEAFF.

The chain employs TRBV6-5 and TRBJ1-3; D perhaps matches TRBD1 (5 bases). Germline V gives CDR1 MNHEY, CDR2 SVGAGI. V lost 2 bases to trimming and J lost 4 bases, with 15 bases between them. This CDR3 region has 16 residues. CDR3 nucleotide sequence: TGTGCCAGCAGTTACGACACAGGACACGGGGGAAACACCATATATTTT. Translating gives CASSYDTGHGGNTIYF.

The chain is built from TRBV4-1 and TRBJ1-1, with a tentative D call TRBD1 (5 bases). The CDR3 totals 14 residues. Germline values: CDR1 MGHRA, CDR2 YSYEKL. V shed 3 bases and J shed 1 base, with 9 bases lying between them. The CDR3 sequence is CASSHPDRNTEAFF. CDR3 bases: TGCGCCAGCAGCCACCCCGACAGGAACACTGAAGCTTTCTTT.

This sequence joins TRBV7-9 and TRBJ1-2; 7 bases fit TRBD1. The trim removed 4 bases at V and 8 bases at J, leaving 16 bases unmatched. The CDR3 has 16 amino acids. Germline V gene sequence: CDR1 SEHNR, CDR2 FQNEAQ (reference sequence). The CDR3 nucleotides are TGTGCCAGCAGCTCCCAAAGGGAAGGGGGCGCCTTAGGCTACACCTTC. It yields the protein CASSSQREGGALGYTF.

The rearrangement uses TRBV12-3 or TRBV12-4 and TRBJ2-5, with TRBD2 as a possible D gene (5 bases). The CDR3 spans 13 residues. The V end was cut by 7 bases, the J end by 2 bases, with 11 bases between. In nucleotides, the CDR3 is TGTGCCAGCACCCCGGACTGGCAAGAGACCCAGTACTTC. As protein: CASTPDWQETQYF.

The V call is TRBV11-3, the J call TRBJ2-2; TRBD1 matches at 8 bases. The CDR3 is 16 residues long. CDR1 is SGHNT and CDR2 is YENEEA in the germline V gene. V lost 5 bases, J lost 1 base, and 6 bases stayed unmatched. CDR3 in amino acids: CASSPRTGKNTGELFF. CDR3 coding DNA: TGTGCCAGCAGCCCCCGGACAGGGAAGAACACCGGGGAGCTGTTTTTT.

V is TRBV11-3 and J is TRBJ2-2; TRBD2 agrees at 10 bases. CDR3 length: 16 amino acids. V shed 4 bases and J 6 bases; nucleotides not matched to a gene: 8. Germline V gene sequence: CDR1 SGHNT, CDR2 YENEEA. CDR3 sequence (DNA): TGTGCCAGCAGCTCGTCTAGCGGGAGAGGGGCCGGGGAGCTGTTTTTT. This sequence encodes CASSSSSGRGAGELFF.

This clone was seen only a few times. V is TRBV5-1 and J is TRBJ2-7, with D maybe TRBD1 (6 bases). The CDR3 runs 14 residues. Trimming removed 5 bases at V and 3 bases at J, with 15 bases between. Germline CDR1 reads SGHRS; CDR2 reads YFSETQ. The CDR3 here is CASSHDRNRYEQYF. The CDR3 DNA reads as TGCGCCAGCAGTCACGACAGGAATCGCTACGAGCAGTACTTC.

In DNA, the CDR3 is TGTGCCAGCAGCGCAACCCCAGGGGCACGTGAAGCTTTCTTT. Its protein product is CASSATPGAREAFF. The chain recombines TRBV7-2 with TRBJ1-1; possibly TRBD1 for D (6 bases). Germline CDR1 and CDR2: SGHTA and FQGNSA. The CDR3 has 14 residues. Trimming took off 5 bases at V and 7 bases at J, with 17 bases between the two ends.

The chain combines TRBV7-9 with TRBJ2-6; D is perhaps TRBD2 (7 bases). This CDR3 comprises 19 residues. Per the germline V gene, CDR1 is SEHNR and CDR2 is FQNEAQ (reference sequence). The V and J ends lost 1 base and 0 bases respectively, with 16 bases between them. CDR3 loop: CASSLGSGGALSGANVLTF. CDR3 in DNA: TGTGCCAGCAGCTTAGGGTCGGGGGGCGCCCTCTCTGGGGCCAACGTCCTGACTTTC.

The chain couples TRBV3-1 (or the pseudogene TRBV3-2) to TRBJ1-4, with D hard to call. Trimming left V 4 bases short and J 6 bases short, with 12 bases between. CDR1 is LGHDT, CDR2 YNNKEL, per germline (reference sequence). The CDR3 extends over 14 amino acids. DNA of the CDR3: TGTGCCAGCAGCCTTGGAGGTAGTGATGAAAAACTGTTTTTT. It translates to CASSLGGSDEKLFF.